The entry below gives a single TCR beta chain sequence along with its context. These data belong to a study of blood T cell repertoires in COVID-19. Produced via immunoSEQ multiplex PCR; TCRdb's table is partial and in-frame only. The top ten hold over 13% of the sample, which has 35,000 to 45,000 clones, over 75% seen once. Sequences were obtained from peripheral blood. This receptor was obtained from a human donor in a cohort sampled during active COVID-19.

The CDR3 here is CASSSFGVIRGGSTEAFF. DNA of the CDR3: TGTGCCAGCAGCTCCTTTGGGGTTATACGAGGAGGGAGCACTGAAGCTTTCTTT. The chain carries TRBV7-2 and TRBJ1-1; no definite D call. CDR1 and CDR2 from the germline V gene are SGHTA and FQGNSA. This CDR3 has 18 amino acids. The germline V and J ends were trimmed by 4 bases and 4 bases, with 25 bases remaining between them.